This T cell receptor (beta chain) was profiled in a study of OX40 agonist ivuxolimab in advanced cancers. At the level of the whole study: The costimulatory receptor OX40 (CD134) was targeted by ivuxolimab, a fully human IgG2 agonistic monoclonal antibody. Three dose-escalation patients achieved partial responses, one with hepatocellular carcinoma and two with cutaneous melanoma. Prior anti-PD-1, anti-PD-L1 or anti-CTLA-4 therapy was permitted, and 40% of dose-escalation patients had received checkpoint inhibitors. The paper reports the monotherapy dose-escalation portion (N of about 50 patients) of the phase I ivuxolimab trial. The dose-escalation cohort was 82.7% male with a mean age of approximately 60 years, ranging from roughly 23 to 90. Of the approximately 54 patients in dose escalation, some 20 had hepatocellular carcinoma, around 15 had melanoma, 9 had renal cell carcinoma and 9 had head and neck cancer. Peripheral TCRbeta sequencing was intended to test whether TCR sequence diversity was altered and clonal T-cell expansion was caused by ivuxolimab. Intravenous ivuxolimab was administered to patients every 2 weeks at six dose levels: 0.01, 0.1, 0.3, 1.5, 3 and 10 mg/kg.

CDR1 and CDR2 are read off the germline V gene as MNHNS and SASEGT. Here V drops 6 bases and J drops 7 bases, and the junction holds 6 bases not matched to any gene. Including cysteine and phenylalanine, the CDR3 has 14 amino acids. Only the CDR3 region is kept as DNA, spanning 42 bases read in frame from base 1. The trial excluded patients who had a history of autoimmune disease or who were on systemic immunosuppression. Peripheral blood for TCR sequencing was drawn from every dose cohort at baseline, at cycle 4 day 1 and at cycle 7 day 1. The samples were drawn from a first-in-human, open-label, multicenter phase I dose-escalation trial of ivuxolimab. The trial enrolled adults with locally advanced or metastatic head and neck squamous cell, hepatocellular, melanoma or renal cell carcinoma. Before TCR sequencing, CD4+ and CD8+ T cells were separately sorted from peripheral blood. Turning to this clone: Its antigen has not been determined. No qualities accompany the bases; no much larger clone lies one base away.

General findings and caveats noted by the study authors: After ivuxolimab, expanded clones were on average more numerous among CD8+ T cells than among CD4+ T cells. The antigen specificity of the clonally expanded peripheral T cells was not determined. At doses of 0.1 to 3.0 mg/kg, clonal expansion of both CD4+ and CD8+ T cells in blood was seen between baseline and week 6. Partial responders in the 0.1-3.0 mg/kg groups had among the lowest normalized peripheral clonal expansion, especially among CD8+ T cells. Low levels of normalized T-cell clonal expansion were also seen in some patients who did not respond.

Genomic DNA was isolated from the sorted cells so that the TCRbeta CDR3 region could be sequenced. The immunoSEQ Assay was used to sequence the TCRbeta CDR3 regions. TCRdb retrieved this table from immuneACCESS and kept in-frame rearrangements only. Not all clones are present; in checked studies, unresolved V genes account for under half, and no reason is known for the remainder. Present in this sample are about 70,000 clones, 88% of which were seen just once. The ten largest clones add up to around 2.8% of the sample. This TCR was sampled from an adult with an advanced solid tumor such as melanoma, head and neck, liver or kidney cancer. The source material was CD4+ or CD8+ T cells sorted from blood, sampled in a trial of the OX40 agonist ivuxolimab. This sequence uses TRBV6-1 and TRBJ2-2, and 9 bases in between align with TRBD1. The nucleotides read TGTGCCAGCAGGACAGGGGGGTACATCGGGGAGCTGTTTTTT. It is translated as CASRTGGYIGELFF.